The 9 T cell receptor beta chains presented below share a single source sample, sequenced in a study of blood T cell repertoires in COVID-19. Profiled with immunoSEQ multiplex PCR; TCRdb holds only in-frame clones, not every one. The table lists over 90,000 clones, more than 70% of them singletons. The sequenced sample was peripheral blood. These receptors were taken from a human donor in a cohort sampled during active COVID-19.

Regarding this clone: In the same sample, other DNA sequences code for this CDR3. This rearrangement joins TRBV7-2 to TRBJ1-4; a weak D match, TRBD1 (6 bases). V was shortened by 1 base and J by 2 bases, with 8 bases between the two germline ends. This CDR3 contains 15 residues. The germline V gene has CDR1 SGHTA and CDR2 FQGNSA. The CDR3 nucleotides are TGTGCCAGCAGCTTAGGGGGGGGCACTAATGAAAAACTGTTTTTT. It specifies CASSLGGGTNEKLFF.

CDR3 in DNA: TGCGCCAGCAGCCAAGGCCCAGGCAATGAGCAGTTCTTC. Protein product: CASSQGPGNEQFF. V is TRBV4-1 and J is TRBJ2-1; D gene unclear. In germline, CDR1 is MGHRA, CDR2 YSYEKL. V was clipped by 1 base and J by 6 bases, with 7 bases between them. The CDR3 runs to 13 residues.

The chain recombines TRBV6-5 with TRBJ2-3, with D possibly matching TRBD2 (5 bases). CDR1 MNHEY and CDR2 SVGAGI come from the germline V gene. The CDR3 length is 13 residues. V lost 2 bases to trimming and J lost 5 bases, with 8 bases between them. This CDR3 is CASSYPGIDTQYF. The CDR3 DNA sequence: TGTGCCAGCAGTTACCCGGGGATAGATACGCAGTATTTT.

This rearrangement joins TRBV7-9 to TRBJ2-1, with TRBD2 matching 8 bases. The V gene's germline CDR1 is SEHNR and CDR2 FQNEAQ (reference sequence). The CDR3 contains 17 residues. Unmatched junction bases numbered 10, after V lost 6 bases and J lost 0 bases. CDR3 loop: CASSFLAGGRSYNEQFF. In DNA form, the CDR3 reads TGTGCCAGCAGTTTCTTGGCGGGGGGACGCTCCTACAATGAGCAGTTCTTC. Full variable domain (rest looked up from reference TRBV7-9 and TRBJ2-1): DTGVSQNPRHKITKRGQNVTFRCDPISEHNRLYWYRQTLGQGPEFLTYFQNEAQLEKSRLLSDRFSAERPKGSFSTLEIQRTEQGDSAMYLCASSFLAGGRSYNEQFFGPGTRLTVL.

The chain recombines TRBV19 with TRBJ2-3, with a possible D match to TRBD2 (6 bases). Trimming stripped 0 bases from V and 5 bases from J, with 9 bases between. The CDR3 is 14 residues long. The germline V gene has CDR1 LNHDA and CDR2 SQIVND (reference sequence). DNA for the CDR3: TGTGCCAGTAGTATAGAACCTAGCGAAGATACGCAGTATTTT. This gives the protein CASSIEPSEDTQYF.

This clone was seen once. The rearrangement links TRBV4-1 to TRBJ1-6, with D uncertain. From germline, CDR1 is MGHRA and CDR2 YSYEKL. The CDR3 loop spans 17 amino acids. V dropped 1 base and J dropped 6 bases, with 16 bases sitting between them. CDR3 in amino acids: CASSQVFPGGLNSPLHF. The CDR3 nucleotides read TGCGCCAGCAGCCAAGTTTTTCCAGGCGGACTTAATTCACCCCTCCACTTT.

V usage is TRBV9 and J usage is TRBJ2-3; the D gene is possibly TRBD2 (5 bases). The germline V and J ends were trimmed by 5 bases and 0 bases, with 10 bases remaining between them. This CDR3 is built from 14 residues. Germline CDR1 is SGDLS and CDR2 is YYNGEE. The CDR3 protein is CASRPGVSTDTQYF. DNA for the CDR3: TGTGCCAGCAGGCCCGGGGTAAGCACAGATACGCAGTATTTT.

The chain uses TRBV19 and TRBJ2-3; D unresolved. Per the germline V gene, CDR1 is LNHDA and CDR2 is SQIVND (reference sequence). This CDR3 has 14 amino acids. V lost 5 bases and J 3 bases, leaving 12 bases between the germline ends. Here the CDR3 reads CASSFMIRTDTQYF. CDR3 DNA sequence: TGTGCCAGTAGTTTCATGATTCGGACAGATACGCAGTATTTT.

The gene calls are TRBV7-3 and TRBJ2-3, with 11 bases identical to TRBD2. Looked up from germline, CDR1 is SGHTA and CDR2 is FQGTGA. The CDR3 extends over 17 amino acids. Germline trimming cut 8 bases from V and 5 bases from J; bases unmatched to any gene: 15. In DNA, the CDR3 is TGTGCCAGCGGGTGTCCTTTAGCGGGGGGGCGTGGAGATACGCAGTATTTT. This encodes CASGCPLAGGRGDTQYF.